What follows are 12 T cell receptor beta chains derived from one specimen sequenced in a study of blood T cell repertoires in COVID-19. Using immunoSEQ multiplex PCR, the repertoire was profiled, and TCRdb retains in-frame clones only, with some absent. The sample yields some 350,000 clones, approximately 82% seen once. The source material was peripheral blood. These receptors all stem from a man aged 25-40 years with active or convalescent COVID-19.

The J gene is TRBJ2-5, the V gene TRBV5-4; tentatively, D is TRBD1 (6 bases). The germline V and J ends were trimmed by 2 bases and 5 bases, with 13 bases remaining between them. The CDR3 covers 14 residues. Germline V gene data show CDR1 as SGHNT and CDR2 as YYREEE (reference sequence). The CDR3 coding sequence is TGTGCCAGCAGCTTAGATACAGGGATGGAGACCCAGTACTTC. Its protein is CASSLDTGMETQYF.

The chain joins TRBV13 to TRBJ1-1; no clear D gene. With 1 base removed from V and 5 bases from J, the gap between germline ends came to 5 bases. The CDR3 spans 12 residues. The germline V gene has CDR1 PRHDT and CDR2 FYEKMQ (reference sequence). Here the CDR3 DNA reads TGTGCCAGCAGCTTAGTTCGTACTGAAGCTTTCTTT. Its translation is CASSLVRTEAFF.

The gene calls are TRBV7-6 and TRBJ2-7; 10 bases map to TRBD1. There are 14 residues in the CDR3. Losses at the gene ends were 5 bases for V and 6 bases for J; bases not matched to a gene: 7. From germline, CDR1 is SGHVS and CDR2 FNYEAQ. The CDR3 is CASSPRDRGIEQYF. CDR3 nucleotides: TGTGCCAGCAGCCCCCGGGACAGGGGTATCGAGCAGTACTTC.

The chain couples TRBV9 to TRBJ1-5; 7 bases match TRBD1. Germline V gene data show CDR1 as SGDLS and CDR2 as YYNGEE. Trimming took 7 bases from V and 5 from J; bases not matched to a gene: 3. The CDR3 is 12 residues long. DNA for the CDR3: TGTGCCAGCGGGCAGGGGGATCAGCCCCAGCATTTT. Translating gives CASGQGDQPQHF.

The sample holds a few counts of this clone. The V call is TRBV11-3, the J call TRBJ1-2, with D possibly TRBD1 on 6 matching bases. Germline V gene data show CDR1 as SGHNT and CDR2 as YENEEA. V gave up 10 bases and J gave up 7 bases, with 19 bases separating them. The CDR3 length is 13 residues. DNA for the CDR3: TGTGCCATTGCCGGCGGCGGGGGCGTTGGCTACACCTTC. This sequence encodes CAIAGGGGVGYTF.

This sequence joins TRBV19 and TRBJ1-2; D perhaps matches TRBD1 (5 bases). Trimming left V 5 bases short and J 8 bases short, with 18 bases between. Germline CDR1 is LNHDA and CDR2 is SQIVND (reference sequence). The CDR3 has 14 residues. The CDR3 is CASSPTLQAAGYTF. Here the CDR3 DNA reads TGTGCCAGTAGTCCAACCCTACAGGCTGCAGGCTACACCTTC.

The V call is TRBV27, the J call TRBJ1-5; 10 nucleotides align to TRBD1. This CDR3 has 18 residues. The V and J ends lost 5 bases and 7 bases, in that order; junction bases with no gene match: 17. Germline V gene lookup returns CDR1 MNHEY and CDR2 SMNVEV (reference sequence). This chain's CDR3 is CASSPSTLGQGLRQPQHF. In DNA, the CDR3 is TGTGCCAGCAGTCCCAGTACCTTGGGACAGGGGCTACGACAGCCCCAGCATTTT.

The V gene is TRBV7-9, the J gene TRBJ2-3, with D tentatively TRBD2 (6 bases). The CDR3 length is 15 residues. CDR1 and CDR2 (germline): SEHNR, FQNEAQ (reference sequence). Trimming left V 3 bases short and J 4 bases short, with 14 bases between. The CDR3 DNA reads as TGTGCCAGCAGCTTTCGGGAGATCAGTGCAGATACGCAGTATTTT. This codes for CASSFREISADTQYF.

The CDR3 loop reads CASSFDGTSTGELFF. The DNA of the CDR3 is TGTGCCAGCAGCTTCGACGGGACTAGTACCGGGGAGCTGTTTTTT. The rearrangement links TRBV7-3 to TRBJ2-2; the match to TRBD2 covers 8 bases. This CDR3 is built from 15 residues. Germline values: CDR1 SGHTA, CDR2 FQGTGA. The J segment lost 5 bases and the V segment lost 3 bases, leaving 5 bases of the junction unmatched.

The genes are TRBV7-2 and TRBJ1-2; 8 positions agree with TRBD1. The CDR3 is made up of 13 amino acids. With 5 bases clipped from V and 10 bases from J, the junction kept 9 bases outside the gene matches. Germline V gives CDR1 SGHTA, CDR2 FQGNSA. The CDR3 sequence is CASSADRVTAYTF. DNA of the CDR3: TGTGCCAGCAGCGCGGACAGGGTGACTGCCTACACCTTC.

The rearrangement uses TRBV5-4 and TRBJ2-1, with 8 nucleotides matching TRBD2. From germline, CDR1 is SGHNT and CDR2 YYREEE (reference sequence). V was pared by 3 bases and J by 7 bases, with 3 bases of the junction left unmatched. This CDR3 has 13 amino acids. The CDR3 reads CASSSGGRNEQFF. Written as DNA, the CDR3 is TGTGCCAGCAGCTCGGGGGGGCGTAATGAGCAGTTCTTC. Full variable domain (missing parts from reference TRBV5-4 and TRBJ2-1): ETGVTQSPTHLIKTRGQQVTLRCSSQSGHNTVSWYQQALGQGPQFIFQYYREEENGRGNFPPRFSGLQFPNYSSELNVNALELDDSALYLCASSSGGRNEQFFGPGTRLTVL.

V gene TRBV7-8 combines with J gene TRBJ1-2; D call uncertain. Trimming removed 1 base from V and 4 bases from J, with 13 bases in between. The CDR3 extends over 15 amino acids. Germline V gene sequence: CDR1 SGHVS, CDR2 FQNEAQ. The CDR3, as DNA: TGTGCCAGCAGCTTAGAGCATAAGCTAATCTATGGCTACACCTTC. This sequence encodes CASSLEHKLIYGYTF.